This T cell receptor (beta chain) was sequenced during a study of blood T cell repertoires in COVID-19. Study information: Collection of acute and convalescent COVID-19 samples took place in the United States, Italy and Spain. Sources were T cells, B-cell-depleted T cells, or PBMCs; the material itself was cDNA or gDNA.

Per the study methods: Amplification from reference gene primers served as the basis for estimated nucleated cell counts. This table comes from immunoSEQ multiplex PCR, and its TCRdb copy is limited to in-frame clones, with some not included. Clonal size and the V and J genes are those of that table, whereas D and trimming came from the DNA. Altogether 150,000 or so clones are present, about nine tenths being singletons, with the ten largest covering less than 2.5%. Germline V gives CDR1 LNHDA, CDR2 SQIVND (reference sequence). Between the trimmed V and J ends, which lost 6 bases and 4 bases, there was a span of 13 bases. This CDR3 has 15 amino acids.

The material sequenced was peripheral blood. The chain employs TRBV19 and TRBJ1-6, with D tentatively TRBD1 (5 bases). This receptor was identified in a man between 18 and 35 years old with acute or convalescent COVID-19. Here the CDR3 reads CASRTFGGYNSPLHF. The CDR3 coding sequence is TGTGCCAGTAGGACTTTTGGGGGGTATAATTCACCCCTCCACTTT. Supplemented by reference TRBV19 and TRBJ1-6, the full variable domain reads DGGITQSPKYLFRKEGQNVTLSCEQNLNHDAMYWYRQDPGQGLRLIYYSQIVNDFQKGDIAEGYSVSREKKESFPLTVTSAQKNPTAFYLCASRTFGGYNSPLHFGNGTRLTVT.